The entry that follows covers one T cell receptor (beta chain) sequence. Its matching antigen is unknown. For the second PCR, which ran for roughly 7 to 11 cycles, a sample-barcoded 5' primer and a J-beta primer mix were used. TCRdb ran MiXCR on the 5' RACE reads and lists one entry per CDR3 protein. This sample has about 1.1 million distinct CDR3 sequences, with less than 45% found just once. This CDR3 has 13 residues. Germline-derived CDR1 and CDR2 are DFQATT and SNEGSKA (reference sequence). The V and J ends lost 0 bases and 7 bases respectively, with 12 bases between them. The data were obtained in a study of blood T cells in healthy people across ages. Study-wide findings and caveats: Age showed a roughly linear inverse relationship with TCR beta diversity per million T cells.

This TCR was recovered from a man younger than 30 in good health. The sequencing input was blood. The gene calls are TRBV20-1 and TRBJ2-5; TRBD2 is a possible D gene (5 bases). CDR3 in DNA: TGCAGTGCTAGAGATAGGCCTAGCTGGACCCAGTACTTC. This gives the protein CSARDRPSWTQYF.